These T cell receptor beta chains were read from a single sample in a study of regulatory T cells in long-lasting Graves disease. TCRdb analysed the multiplex PCR reads with MiXCR anew, one entry per CDR3 protein. The data contain roughly 700,000 distinct CDR3 sequences, approximately 29% of them singletons. The sequencing used peripheral blood mononuclear cells (PBMCs), collected when the disease was refractory, from a patient treated with antithyroid drugs. These receptors were obtained from a female donor with Graves disease. Each CDR3 is given with its conserved first and last residue. The D gene is left open where the match is weak. Clone size, where shown, is once, few, many, or a class for clones that have expanded.

V	size	D	J	CDR3	DNA
TRBV28	-	-	TRBJ1-5	CASSLGGVLPQHF	TGTGCCAGCAGTCTGGGGGGTGTTCTGCCCCAGCATTTT
TRBV12-3/TRBV12-4	few	TRBD1	TRBJ2-7	CASSLGTGFQEQYF	TGTGCCAGCAGTTTAGGGACAGGGTTTCAGGAGCAGTACTTC
TRBV6-2/TRBV6-3	few	TRBD1	TRBJ1-3	CASKSTGTGNTIYF	TGTGCCAGCAAATCGACAGGGACTGGAAACACCATATATTTT
TRBV15	-	-	TRBJ2-7	CATSRTLHSYEQYF	TGTGCCACCAGCAGGACTCTCCATTCCTACGAGCAGTACTTC
TRBV20-1	-	-	TRBJ2-1	CSARFSFYNEQFF	TGCAGTGCTAGGTTCAGTTTTTACAATGAGCAGTTCTTC
TRBV20-1	-	TRBD2	TRBJ2-2	CSASTSGSRAPGELFF	TGCAGTGCTAGTACTAGCGGGAGTCGGGCTCCCGGGGAGCTGTTTTTT
TRBV15	-	-	TRBJ1-3	CATSRDPLGRTSGNTIYF	TGTGCCACCAGCAGAGATCCGCTCGGACGGACCTCTGGAAACACCATATATTTT
TRBV29-1	-	TRBD1	TRBJ1-1	CSVGKDRANTEAFF	TGCAGCGTTGGTAAAGACAGGGCGAACACTGAAGCTTTCTTT
TRBV29-1	-	-	TRBJ1-1	CSVEPLNTEAFF	TGCAGCGTTGAGCCGCTGAACACTGAAGCTTTCTTT
TRBV20-1	few	-	TRBJ2-7	CSTRTGRAYEQYF	TGCAGCACTCGGACAGGGAGGGCCTACGAGCAGTACTTC
TRBV28	many	-	TRBJ1-6	CASRPQESSYNSPLHF	TGTGCCAGCAGACCTCAGGAGAGCTCCTATAATTCACCCCTCCACTTT
TRBV28	-	-	TRBJ1-2	CASREYYGYTF	TGTGCCAGCCGGGAATACTATGGCTACACCTTC
TRBV6-1	-	-	TRBJ1-6	CASTLTRSNSPLHF	TGTGCCAGCACCCTGACTCGTAGTAATTCACCCCTCCACTTT
TRBV13	-	-	TRBJ1-4	CASSLGQSTNEKLFF	TGTGCCAGCAGCTTAGGACAGTCAACTAATGAAAAACTGTTTTTT
TRBV11-3	-	TRBD2	TRBJ2-2	CASSLVLAGDTGELFF	TGTGCCAGCAGCTTAGTCCTAGCGGGAGACACCGGGGAGCTGTTTTTT
TRBV7-2	-	-	TRBJ2-7	CASSLDSGTYEQYF	TGTGCCAGCAGCTTAGATAGCGGTACCTACGAGCAGTACTTC
TRBV11-2	-	TRBD1	TRBJ2-2	CASSPRTGSNTGELFF	TGTGCCAGCAGCCCCCGGACAGGCTCGAACACCGGGGAGCTGTTTTTT
TRBV12-3/TRBV12-4	few	-	TRBJ2-6	CASSLLAPISGANVLTF	TGTGCCAGCAGTTTACTAGCGCCGATTTCTGGGGCCAACGTCCTGACTTTC
TRBV29-1	-	-	TRBJ1-2	CSVNSGTPGFRYTF	TGCAGCGTCAATTCGGGCACCCCAGGCTTCCGCTACACCTTC
TRBV20-1	few	-	TRBJ1-3	CSASPLAGDGNTIYF	TGCAGTGCTAGTCCCCTGGCTGGCGACGGAAACACCATATATTTT
TRBV2	few	-	TRBJ2-5	CASSESGTEKETQYF	TGTGCCAGCAGTGAATCCGGGACCGAAAAAGAGACCCAGTACTTC
TRBV28	many	-	TRBJ1-2	CASSLQVGGYTF	TGTGCCAGCAGTTTACAGGTCGGGGGCTACACCTTC
TRBV19	-	TRBD1	TRBJ2-7	CASTDRGHFSIDEQYF	TGTGCCAGCACTGACAGGGGGCATTTCAGTATCGACGAGCAGTACTTC
TRBV20-1	-	TRBD1	TRBJ1-2	CSATRDRVFGYTF	TGCAGTGCAACCCGGGACAGGGTTTTTGGCTACACCTTC
TRBV12-3/TRBV12-4	many	-	TRBJ2-7	CASSSPGLYPYEQYF	TGTGCCAGCAGTAGCCCGGGACTTTACCCCTACGAGCAGTACTTC
TRBV12-3/TRBV12-4	-	-	TRBJ1-5	CASSWDRTQPQHF	TGTGCCAGCAGTTGGGACCGGACTCAGCCCCAGCATTTT
TRBV6-2/TRBV6-3	few	-	TRBJ2-5	CASSTPEVQETQYF	TGTGCCAGCAGTACCCCCGAGGTCCAAGAGACCCAGTACTTC
TRBV25-1	-	TRBD1	TRBJ1-6	CASSETGTANSPLHF	TGTGCCAGCAGTGAAACGGGGACAGCAAATTCACCCCTCCACTTT
TRBV28	few	-	TRBJ1-5	CASSGGSGGTVYQPQHF	TGTGCCAGCAGCGGTGGGTCAGGAGGAACGGTGTATCAGCCCCAGCATTTT